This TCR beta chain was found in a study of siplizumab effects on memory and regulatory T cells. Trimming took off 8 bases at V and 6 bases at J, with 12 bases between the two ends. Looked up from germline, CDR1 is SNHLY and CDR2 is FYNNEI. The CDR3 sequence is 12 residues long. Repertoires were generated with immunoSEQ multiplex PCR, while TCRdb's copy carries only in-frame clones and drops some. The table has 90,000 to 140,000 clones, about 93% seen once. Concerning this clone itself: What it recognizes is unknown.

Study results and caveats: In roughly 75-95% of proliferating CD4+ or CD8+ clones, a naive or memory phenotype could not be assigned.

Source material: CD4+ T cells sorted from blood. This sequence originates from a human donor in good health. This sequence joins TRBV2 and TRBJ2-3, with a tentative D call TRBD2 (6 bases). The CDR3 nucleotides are TGTGCCAGCCCCGCTGGGAGGGATACGCAGTATTTT. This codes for CASPAGRDTQYF. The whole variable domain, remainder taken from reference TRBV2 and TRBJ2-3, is EPEVTQTPSHQVTQMGQEVILRCVPISNHLYFYWYRQILGQKVEFLVSFYNNEISEKSEIFDDQFSVERPDGSNFTLKIRSTKLEDSAMYFCASPAGRDTQYFGPGTRLTVL.